This entry lists 21 T cell receptor beta chains sequenced from one sample in a study of T-cell memory formation after mild COVID-19. TCRdb reanalysed the 5' RACE reads using MiXCR and keeps one entry per CDR3 protein. The table lists roughly 110,000 distinct CDR3 sequences, 15% to 20% of them singletons. Sequenced: PBMCs or a T cell subset sorted from them (not recorded which). These receptors came from an adult woman who had mild COVID-19 (a few samples of this study predate the infection). Cell type and time point are not known.

V and J are TRBV20-1 and TRBJ2-1; D might be TRBD1 (6 bases). Trimming pared 5 bases from V and 0 bases from J, leaving 14 bases between. The germline V gene has CDR1 DFQATT and CDR2 SNEGSKA (reference sequence). The CDR3 is 15 residues long. The CDR3 bases are TGCAGTGCTGAAAGAGAGGGGGTCTCCTACAATGAGCAGTTCTTC. Its protein product is CSAEREGVSYNEQFF.

This clonotype was observed a handful of times. The CDR3 DNA is TGTGCCAGCAGCGCACTCGACAGGGACACCTACGAGCAGTACTTC. Translation gives CASSALDRDTYEQYF. J is TRBJ2-7 and V is TRBV7-9; 7 bases line up with TRBD1. Germline CDR1 is SEHNR and CDR2 is FQNEAQ (reference sequence). V was pared by 5 bases and J by 2 bases, with 9 bases of the junction left unmatched. The CDR3 has 15 residues.

This clonotype was observed a few times. The chain employs TRBV4-1 and TRBJ1-5; D gene unclear. Germline V CDR1 and CDR2: MGHRA, YSYEKL. With 0 bases removed from V and 0 bases from J, the gap between germline ends came to 9 bases. The CDR3 contains 16 residues. CDR3 in amino acids: CASSQDSGYSNQPQHF. CDR3 DNA sequence: TGCGCCAGCAGCCAAGATAGTGGGTATAGCAATCAGCCCCAGCATTTT.

The rearrangement links TRBV4-1 to TRBJ2-7, with TRBD2 matching 11 bases. CDR3 length: 16 amino acids. V lost 3 bases to trimming and J lost 3 bases; unmatched junction nucleotides: 7. CDR1 MGHRA and CDR2 YSYEKL come from the germline V gene. The CDR3 DNA reads TGCGCCAGCAGCCAGGAACCTAGCGGGGGGCTCTACGAGCAGTACTTC. Residues: CASSQEPSGGLYEQYF.

V gene TRBV12-3 or TRBV12-4 combines with J gene TRBJ2-3, with TRBD2 matching 12 bases. The V and J ends lost 6 bases and 2 bases, in that order; junction bases with no gene match: 12. The CDR3 runs to 18 residues. The CDR3 protein is CASSGLAGPPRDTDTQYF. The CDR3 region has the DNA TGTGCCAGCAGCGGACTAGCGGGGCCTCCAAGAGACACAGATACGCAGTATTTT.

V and J are TRBV13 and TRBJ2-3, with D possibly TRBD2 on 5 matching bases. The CDR3 runs to 14 residues. Germline V gives CDR1 PRHDT, CDR2 FYEKMQ (reference sequence). The V end was cut by 3 bases, the J end by 0 bases, with 7 bases between. The CDR3 here is CASSFGGSTDTQYF. Written as DNA, the CDR3 is TGTGCCAGCAGCTTCGGCGGGAGCACAGATACGCAGTATTTT.

This clonotype showed up many times. This chain uses TRBV20-1 with TRBJ2-5; D possibly corresponds to TRBD2 (5 bases). The germline V gene has CDR1 DFQATT and CDR2 SNEGSKA (reference sequence). CDR3 size: 17 residues. Trimming cost V 1 base and J 2 bases, with 20 bases left between them. The chain's CDR3 is CSARGSPDLGPQETQYF. CDR3 sequence (DNA): TGCAGTGCTAGAGGTTCCCCGGACTTAGGCCCACAAGAGACCCAGTACTTC.

CDR3 DNA sequence: TGTGCCAGCAGCCCCGAGGGCTTCCCCCAAGAGACCCAGTACTTC. Amino acids: CASSPEGFPQETQYF. The rearrangement joins TRBV9 to TRBJ2-5, with D maybe TRBD2 (5 bases). The CDR3 consists of 15 residues. Trimming cost V 4 bases and J 1 base, with 14 bases left between them. Germline CDR1 and CDR2: SGDLS and YYNGEE.

This sequence joins TRBV20-1 and TRBJ2-5; TRBD1 is a possible D gene (5 bases). V was clipped by 8 bases and J by 5 bases, with 9 bases between them. This CDR3 region has 10 residues. Germline V gives CDR1 DFQATT, CDR2 SNEGSKA (reference sequence). The CDR3 is CSPKGETQYF. CDR3 nucleotides: TGCAGTCCGAAGGGGGAGACCCAGTACTTC.

This clonotype was seen more than once but under ten times. The rearrangement links TRBV5-1 to TRBJ2-2, with D perhaps assigned TRBD1 or TRBD2 (5 bases each). From germline, CDR1 is SGHRS and CDR2 YFSETQ. CDR3 length: 15 amino acids. Trimming shortened V by 0 bases and J by 4 bases, and 10 bases separated the two germline ends. The CDR3 nucleotides are TGCGCCAGCAGCTTGGGAGGGGCCGTCACCGGGGAGCTGTTTTTT. Translated, it gives CASSLGGAVTGELFF.

This clonotype was picked up a small number of times. The chain carries TRBV5-6 and TRBJ2-7; TRBD1 might be the D (6 bases). There are 15 residues in the CDR3. Germline loops: CDR1 SGHDT, CDR2 YYEEEE. V lost 0 bases to trimming and J lost 2 bases, with 12 bases between them. CDR3 coding DNA: TGTGCCAGCAGCTTGGGGCAGGGGAAGACCTACGAGCAGTACTTC. It is translated as CASSLGQGKTYEQYF. Variable domain in full (rest from reference TRBV5-6 and TRBJ2-7): DAGVTQSPTHLIKTRGQQVTLRCSPKSGHDTVSWYQQALGQGPQFIFQYYEEEERQRGNFPDRFSGHQFPNYSSELNVNALLLGDSALYLCASSLGQGKTYEQYFGPGTRLTVT.

The V call is TRBV9, the J call TRBJ2-1; unclear D gene. CDR1 and CDR2 from the germline V gene are SGDLS and YYNGEE. V was trimmed by 0 bases and J by 3 bases, leaving 4 bases between them. CDR3 size: 13 residues. The CDR3 DNA reads as TGTGCCAGCAGCGTAGACGGCTACAATGAGCAGTTCTTC. It yields the protein CASSVDGYNEQFF. The full variable domain, rest sourced from reference TRBV9 and TRBJ2-1, is DSGVTQTPKHLITATGQRVTLRCSPRSGDLSVYWYQQSLDQGLQFLIQYYNGEERAKGNILERFSAQQFPDLHSELNLSSLELGDSALYFCASSVDGYNEQFFGPGTRLTVL.

This clonotype was seen a handful of times. This chain links TRBV12-3 or TRBV12-4 with TRBJ2-7; D perhaps matches TRBD1 (6 bases). This CDR3 is built from 15 residues. Trimming removed 1 base from V and 1 base from J, with 11 bases in between. The DNA of the CDR3 is TGTGCCAGCAGTTTAGGTTCAGGGGCATCCTACGAGCAGTACTTC. It codes for CASSLGSGASYEQYF.

V usage is TRBV27 and J usage is TRBJ2-1; D ambiguous. Trimming cost V 0 bases and J 4 bases, with 4 bases left between them. Germline V gene lookup returns CDR1 MNHEY and CDR2 SMNVEV (reference sequence). The CDR3 extends over 13 amino acids. In DNA, the CDR3 is TGTGCCAGCAGTTTATCTAATTACAATGAGCAGTTCTTC. This encodes CASSLSNYNEQFF.

This clonotype was detected only a few times. This rearrangement joins TRBV6-5 to TRBJ2-5; possibly TRBD1 or TRBD2 for D (5 bases each). Trimming stripped 3 bases from V and 4 bases from J, with 15 bases between. This CDR3 is built from 15 residues. The germline gives CDR1 MNHEY, CDR2 SVGAGI. CDR3 residues: CASSYFPGQAETQYF. CDR3 nucleotides: TGTGCCAGCAGTTATTTCCCGGGGCAAGCAGAGACCCAGTACTTC.

The chain combines TRBV4-1 with TRBJ2-2; D tentatively fits TRBD1 or TRBD2 (5 bases each). Germline CDR1 MGHRA, CDR2 YSYEKL. Trimming cost V 0 bases and J 7 bases, with 15 bases left between them. CDR3 length: 16 amino acids. This chain's CDR3 is CASSQDPDGTGGELFF. The CDR3 coding sequence is TGCGCCAGCAGCCAAGATCCCGACGGGACGGGCGGGGAGCTGTTTTTT.

This clonotype was counted between two and nine times. This sequence joins TRBV18 and TRBJ2-3, with 10 bases lining up with TRBD1. Trimming removed 8 bases from V and 0 bases from J; junction bases left unmatched: 5. The germline V gene has CDR1 KGHSH and CDR2 LQKENI. The CDR3 contains 15 residues. The CDR3 DNA is TGTGCCAGCCCCGGACAGGGGGTGAGCACAGATACGCAGTATTTT. Its translation: CASPGQGVSTDTQYF.

The chain combines TRBV29-1 with TRBJ2-7; 7 nucleotides align to TRBD1. Germline V lookup: CDR1 SQVTM, CDR2 ANQGSEA. CDR3 length: 13 amino acids. Losses at the gene ends were 7 bases for V and 1 base for J; bases not matched to a gene: 7. As DNA, the CDR3 is TGCAGCGCGATTGGGGACAGTTCCTACGAGCAGTACTTC. It codes for CSAIGDSSYEQYF.

V gene TRBV4-1 combines with J gene TRBJ2-1, with D unclear. The CDR3 contains 15 residues. CDR1 and CDR2 (germline): MGHRA, YSYEKL. The V end was cut by 0 bases, the J end by 1 base, with 7 bases between. The CDR3 DNA reads TGCGCCAGCAGCCAAGATCTAGAATCCTACAATGAGCAGTTCTTC. Its protein product is CASSQDLESYNEQFF.

The CDR3 nucleotides are TGTGCCAGCAGCATGGAAGCGGAGTACAATGAGCAGTTCTTC. It encodes CASSMEAEYNEQFF. The V and J genes are TRBV7-9 and TRBJ2-1; perhaps TRBD2 as D (5 bases). Trimming pared 5 bases from V and 4 bases from J, leaving 12 bases between. Germline CDR1 is SEHNR and CDR2 is FQNEAQ (reference sequence). The CDR3 is 14 residues long.

This chain uses TRBV19 with TRBJ1-5, with no clear D. V lost 3 bases to trimming and J lost 1 base, with 7 bases between them. Per germline, CDR1 LNHDA and CDR2 SQIVND (reference sequence). The CDR3 runs 14 residues. CDR3 nucleotides: TGTGCCAGTAGTATTGTCGGGAGCAATCAGCCCCAGCATTTT. Its protein product is CASSIVGSNQPQHF.